The clone carrying this T cell receptor beta chain has ten or more counts. Its target is unknown. The source of the sample is a study of T-cell reconstitution after alpha-beta-depleted transplantation in children. Study conclusions and caveats: Expanded clones from the graft, numbering several hundred, reportedly supplied alpha-beta T cells about two months after transplant. Where some patients showed high TCRbeta diversity at day 60, it came from recipient T cells and thymic progenitors that had survived. By one year post-transplant, T-cell counts and diversity largely arose from T cells that were newly produced.

TCRbeta library preparation incorporated unique molecular identifiers. In TCRdb, the PCR reads were re-called with MiXCR into one record per CDR3 protein. This sample has about 300,000 distinct CDR3 sequences, with around 10% found just once. The V gene's germline CDR1 is SGHTA and CDR2 FQGNSA. V dropped 5 bases and J dropped 4; count of bases not matched to a gene: 2. The CDR3 contains 13 residues. This chain joins TRBV7-2 and TRBJ1-2; the match to TRBD1 covers 9 bases. This TCR was recovered from a boy under three years old with acute myeloid leukemia, due to receive a stem cell transplant. The input for sequencing was PBMCs, taken before TCRalphabeta/CD19-depleted stem cell transplant. The CDR3 is CASSPTGGYGYTF. The CDR3 region has the DNA TGTGCCAGCAGCCCGACAGGGGGCTATGGCTACACCTTC.